The 31 T cell receptor beta chains reported below all come from one sample, sequenced in a study of Ad26.COV2.S vaccination and SARS-CoV-2 variants. Sequencing was performed with immunoSEQ multiplex PCR; in TCRdb, only in-frame clones are kept and a portion is missing. The sample carries hundreds of thousands of clones, around 86% recorded once. Treatment in this sample: some 19 received Ad26.COV2.S at low or high dose, single or two shots; about 5 received placebo; per-sample allocation not given. Sampling was done on day 63 after the first vaccine or placebo injection. The sequencing used peripheral blood, collected in a trial of Ad26.COV2.S vaccine versus placebo. These receptor sequences come from a person between 18 and 65 years old who received the Ad26.COV2.S COVID-19 vaccine or a placebo.

This chain connects TRBV7-2 to TRBJ1-1, with D perhaps matching TRBD1 (5 bases). This CDR3 is built from 16 residues. Per the germline V gene, CDR1 is SGHTA and CDR2 is FQGNSA. Trimming left V 2 bases short and J 0 bases short, with 13 bases between. This chain's CDR3 is CASSLLRGLMNTEAFF. The CDR3 DNA reads as TGTGCCAGCAGCTTATTACGGGGCCTCATGAACACTGAAGCTTTCTTT.

This clone occurred once. The chain joins TRBV4-3 to TRBJ2-1; D may correspond to TRBD1 or TRBD2 (5 bases each). Deletions cut 0 bases from V and 8 bases from J, with 17 bases between. Germline lookup yields CDR1 LGHNA and CDR2 YSLEER. The length of the CDR3 is 16 residues. In DNA, the CDR3 is TGCGCCAGCAGCCAAGATTACGCCGGGGCCACCGATGAGCAGTTCTTC. It codes for CASSQDYAGATDEQFF.

In this sample, this clone turned up once. V gene TRBV6-6 combines with J gene TRBJ1-5; 8 bases match TRBD1. V trimming: 6 bases; J trimming: 1 base; junction bases outside the gene matches: 5. Per germline, CDR1 MNHNY and CDR2 SVGAGI (reference sequence). There are 15 residues in the CDR3. Here the CDR3 DNA reads TGTGCCAGCAGGCCGGACAGGGTGAGCAATCAGCCCCAGCATTTT. It is translated as CASRPDRVSNQPQHF.

The count of this clone is one. V is TRBV14 and J is TRBJ1-6, with a tentative D call TRBD1 (6 bases). The CDR3 runs to 15 residues. Trimming took off 1 base at V and 7 bases at J, with 11 bases between the two ends. The germline V gene has CDR1 SGHDN and CDR2 FVKESK. The DNA for the CDR3 is TGTGCCAGCAGCCAAGTTCAGGGGAGAAATTCACCCCTCCACTTT. Translated, it gives CASSQVQGRNSPLHF.

J is TRBJ1-2 and V is TRBV6-5, with D uncertain. In germline, CDR1 is MNHEY, CDR2 SVGAGI. The CDR3 has 13 amino acids. Deletions cut 5 bases from V and 3 bases from J, with 10 bases between. The CDR3 coding sequence is TGTGCCAGCAGTCGGCGAGAGGACTATGGCTACACCTTC. It is translated as CASSRREDYGYTF.

This chain uses TRBV27 with TRBJ1-4; no reliable D call. There are 15 residues in the CDR3. CDR1 and CDR2 (germline): MNHEY, SMNVEV (reference sequence). Trimming shortened V by 3 bases and J by 7 bases, and 15 bases separated the two germline ends. The CDR3 DNA reads TGTGCCAGCAGTTTTGGACCGGGAAAGGTTGAAAAACTGTTTTTT. Translating it yields CASSFGPGKVEKLFF. Supplemented by reference TRBV27 and TRBJ1-4, the full variable domain reads EAQVTQNPRYLITVTGKKLTVTCSQNMNHEYMSWYRQDPGLGLRQIYYSMNVEVTDKGDVPEGYKVSRKEKRNFPLILESPSPNQTSLYFCASSFGPGKVEKLFFGSGTQLSVL.

The chain couples TRBV6-5 to TRBJ2-7, with D possibly called TRBD1 or TRBD2 (5 bases each). The CDR3 has 14 amino acids. Trimming stripped 0 bases from V and 1 base from J, with 7 bases between. CDR1 MNHEY and CDR2 SVGAGI come from the germline V gene. CDR3 in DNA: TGTGCCAGCAGTTACTCGAGGGGATCCTACGAGCAGTACTTC. It specifies CASSYSRGSYEQYF.

The CDR3 DNA follows: TGTGCCAGCAGTTGGACAGTAATGAACACTGAAGCTTTCTTT. Its protein product is CASSWTVMNTEAFF. The chain has TRBV6-9 and TRBJ1-1; a possible D gene is TRBD1 (6 bases). V was shortened by 4 bases and J by 0 bases, with 9 bases between the two germline ends. The CDR3 loop spans 14 amino acids. In germline, CDR1 is MNHGY, CDR2 SVAAGI.

The chain joins TRBV25-1 to TRBJ1-2; the match to TRBD1 covers 9 bases. There are 14 residues in the CDR3. J lost 1 base, V lost 8 bases, and 5 bases had no gene match. Germline CDR1 is MGHDK and CDR2 is SYGVNS. The CDR3 coding sequence is TGTGCCAGCGGGACAGGGACTCTTAACTATGGCTACACCTTC. Translation: CASGTGTLNYGYTF.

The chain recombines TRBV6-5 with TRBJ2-7; D is ambiguous. Trimming took off 6 bases at V and 0 bases at J, with 6 bases between the two ends. The CDR3 extends over 12 amino acids. Germline V CDR1 and CDR2: MNHEY, SVGAGI. CDR3 protein: CASRSSSYEQYF. The CDR3 DNA reads TGTGCCAGCAGGTCGAGCTCCTACGAGCAGTACTTC.

The chain couples TRBV6-1 to TRBJ1-5; D not resolved. Germline CDR1 reads MNHNS; CDR2 reads SASEGT. This CDR3 region has 14 residues. Trimming left V 2 bases short and J 4 bases short, with 9 bases between. The CDR3 region is CASSEMGGNQPQHF. The CDR3 DNA follows: TGTGCCAGCAGTGAAATGGGAGGGAATCAGCCCCAGCATTTT.

This chain connects TRBV19 to TRBJ1-5; 8 positions match TRBD1. From germline, CDR1 is LNHDA and CDR2 SQIVND (reference sequence). The ends lost 6 bases at V and 11 bases at J; junction bases unmatched: 12. The CDR3 spans 14 residues. The CDR3 reads CASRETGGLSSQHF. The CDR3, as DNA: TGTGCCAGTAGGGAAACAGGGGGTTTGTCGTCCCAGCATTTT.

The chain has TRBV9 and TRBJ2-1; D is perhaps TRBD1 (6 bases). The CDR3 contains 14 residues. The germline gives CDR1 SGDLS, CDR2 YYNGEE. The V and J ends lost 0 bases and 8 bases respectively, with 12 bases between them. CDR3 DNA: TGTGCCAGCAGCGTAGCTCGGTGGGGGCATGAGCAGTTCTTC. This encodes CASSVARWGHEQFF.

The chain uses TRBV6-5 and TRBJ2-7; tentatively, D is TRBD1 or TRBD2 (5 bases each). This CDR3 region has 13 residues. Germline loops: CDR1 MNHEY, CDR2 SVGAGI. Trimming shortened V by 2 bases and J by 0 bases, and 5 bases separated the two germline ends. DNA for the CDR3: TGTGCCAGCAGTTACGGGACCTCCTACGAGCAGTACTTC. Its translation: CASSYGTSYEQYF.

The genes are TRBV2 and TRBJ2-7; no reliable D call. The germline V and J ends were trimmed by 3 bases and 3 bases, with 12 bases remaining between them. CDR3 length equals 14 residues. The V gene's germline CDR1 is SNHLY and CDR2 FYNNEI. CDR3 protein: CASSEEAIVYEQYF. The CDR3 bases are TGTGCCAGCAGTGAGGAAGCGATAGTCTACGAGCAGTACTTC.

This clone was found a few times. CDR3 in DNA: TGCGCCAGCAGCCAAGATCAAGGGTCTATCTACGAGCAGTACTTC. Protein product: CASSQDQGSIYEQYF. The rearrangement joins TRBV4-3 to TRBJ2-7; no clear D gene. Trimming removed 0 bases from V and 3 bases from J, with 12 bases in between. Per germline, CDR1 LGHNA and CDR2 YSLEER. The CDR3 contains 15 residues.

V is TRBV5-1 and J is TRBJ2-3; no definite D call. Trimming took 4 bases from V and 6 from J, leaving 15 bases between them. This CDR3 has 14 residues. The germline V gene encodes CDR1 SGHRS and CDR2 YFSETQ. The CDR3 DNA reads as TGCGCCAGCAGCCGTTCCGATCAACGGGATACGCAGTATTTT. Its protein product is CASSRSDQRDTQYF.

The V call is TRBV19, the J call TRBJ2-6, with 10 bases aligning to TRBD1. The CDR3 length is 18 residues. The germline gives CDR1 LNHDA, CDR2 SQIVND (reference sequence). With 3 bases clipped from V and 4 bases from J, the junction kept 9 bases outside the gene matches. In DNA, the CDR3 is TGTGCCAGTAGTATGTCCGGGACAGGGGTTATGGGGGCCAACGTCCTGACTTTC. It yields the protein CASSMSGTGVMGANVLTF.

V and J are TRBV27 and TRBJ1-1; the D gene is possibly TRBD1 (6 bases). Germline-derived CDR1 and CDR2 are MNHEY and SMNVEV (reference sequence). This CDR3 has 13 amino acids. V lost 6 bases, J lost 3 bases, and 11 bases lay in between. The CDR3 region is CASRAGQYTEAFF. The CDR3 region has the DNA TGTGCCAGCAGGGCCGGACAGTACACTGAAGCTTTCTTT.

V gene TRBV2 combines with J gene TRBJ2-7, with no clear D. Germline loops: CDR1 SNHLY, CDR2 FYNNEI. The V gene lost 6 bases and the J gene lost 2 bases, with 11 bases spanning the gap. There are 13 residues in the CDR3. The DNA of the CDR3 is TGTGCCAGCAGAGAGACACTTCCCTACGAGCAGTACTTC. This codes for CASRETLPYEQYF.

The chain is built from TRBV7-9 and TRBJ2-7; TRBD2 agrees at 12 bases. There are 15 residues in the CDR3. CDR1 is SEHNR and CDR2 is FQNEAQ in the germline V gene (reference sequence). Trimming removed 1 base from V and 3 bases from J; junction bases left unmatched: 1. As DNA, the CDR3 is TGTGCCAGCAGCTTAGGGACTAGCGGGGACTACGAGCAGTACTTC. Translation: CASSLGTSGDYEQYF.

J is TRBJ2-7 and V is TRBV3-1 (or the pseudogene TRBV3-2); D perhaps matches TRBD2 (5 bases). V was trimmed by 5 bases and J by 6 bases, leaving 11 bases between them. Germline loops: CDR1 LGHDT, CDR2 YNNKEL (reference sequence). The CDR3 has 12 amino acids. This chain's CDR3 is CASSSEGSEQYF. DNA for the CDR3: TGTGCCAGCAGCTCCGAGGGTAGCGAGCAGTACTTC.

The chain links TRBV7-2 to TRBJ2-7, with D possibly being TRBD2 (5 bases). V was trimmed by 0 bases and J by 8 bases, leaving 17 bases between them. Germline V gene lookup returns CDR1 SGHTA and CDR2 FQGNSA. This CDR3 has 15 residues. The CDR3 is CASSLAGGLLRKQYF. The CDR3 bases are TGTGCCAGCAGCTTAGCCGGCGGACTTCTACGAAAGCAGTACTTC. Full variable domain (remainder filled in from reference TRBV7-2 and TRBJ2-7): GAGVSQSPSNKVTEKGKDVELRCDPISGHTALYWYRQSLGQGLEFLIYFQGNSAPDKSGLPSDRFSAERTGGSVSTLTIQRTQQEDSAVYLCASSLAGGLLRKQYFGPGTRLTVT.

The chain is built from TRBV2 and TRBJ2-2, with 8 nucleotides matching TRBD1. CDR3 length: 16 amino acids. Germline V gives CDR1 SNHLY, CDR2 FYNNEI. V was pared by 6 bases and J by 4 bases, with 10 bases of the junction left unmatched. This CDR3 reads CASRGRGRMGTGELFF. The CDR3 DNA is TGTGCCAGCAGAGGCAGGGGGCGCATGGGCACCGGGGAGCTGTTTTTT.

V is TRBV5-1 and J is TRBJ2-5; TRBD2 agrees at 12 bases. The CDR3 has 14 amino acids. Per germline, CDR1 SGHRS and CDR2 YFSETQ. V was pared by 5 bases and J by 5 bases, with 4 bases of the junction left unmatched. CDR3 protein: CASRPGTSGETQYF. The DNA of the CDR3 is TGCGCCAGCAGGCCCGGGACTAGCGGGGAGACCCAGTACTTC.

This clone was seen only once. The CDR3 DNA reads TGTGCCAGCAGTTTCCGGGGTGGGGGGTGGACTGAAGCTTTCTTT. Translating gives CASSFRGGGWTEAFF. The chain uses TRBV6-5 and TRBJ1-1; D may be TRBD1 (5 bases). Deletions cut 4 bases from V and 5 bases from J, with 17 bases between. CDR3 length equals 15 residues. Germline V gene sequence: CDR1 MNHEY, CDR2 SVGAGI.

The V and J genes are TRBV2 and TRBJ1-1; D gene unclear. This CDR3 comprises 13 residues. V lost 6 bases and J lost 8, with 16 bases in between. Looked up from germline, CDR1 is SNHLY and CDR2 is FYNNEI. CDR3 in DNA: TGTGCCAGCAGCCCTGGGTGGGGAATAGAAGCTTTCTTT. This gives the protein CASSPGWGIEAFF.

The J gene is TRBJ1-1, the V gene TRBV27; no firm D call. The germline gives CDR1 MNHEY, CDR2 SMNVEV (reference sequence). The CDR3 loop spans 13 amino acids. V dropped 3 bases and J dropped 5 bases, with 10 bases sitting between them. CDR3 bases: TGTGCCAGCAGTTTTGTTGGGATTACTGAAGCTTTCTTT. It translates to CASSFVGITEAFF.

The V call is TRBV29-1, the J call TRBJ1-1, with D possibly matching TRBD1 (5 bases). The CDR3 spans 11 residues. Germline lookup yields CDR1 SQVTM and CDR2 ANQGSEA. The CDR3: CGSLRDTEAFF. In nucleotides, the CDR3 is TGCGGAAGTCTCAGGGACACTGAAGCTTTCTTT.

The chain combines TRBV10-2 with TRBJ2-1; D remains unclear. V was pared by 5 bases and J by 0 bases, with 5 bases between. The CDR3 loop spans 13 amino acids. Germline CDR1 reads WSHSY; CDR2 reads SAAADI. The CDR3 region has the DNA TGCGCCAGCAGTTTAAACTCCTACAATGAGCAGTTCTTC. Its protein is CASSLNSYNEQFF.

The V call is TRBV9, the J call TRBJ2-3; D is undetermined. Germline V gives CDR1 SGDLS, CDR2 YYNGEE. Trimming took 3 bases from V and 0 from J, leaving 14 bases between them. The CDR3 runs to 16 residues. The CDR3 here is CASSGGFELSTDTQYF. CDR3 bases: TGTGCCAGCAGCGGTGGGTTCGAGTTAAGCACAGATACGCAGTATTTT. The full variable domain, completed using reference TRBV9 and TRBJ2-3, is DSGVTQTPKHLITATGQRVTLRCSPRSGDLSVYWYQQSLDQGLQFLIQYYNGEERAKGNILERFSAQQFPDLHSELNLSSLELGDSALYFCASSGGFELSTDTQYFGPGTRLTVL.